The clone carrying this T cell receptor beta chain was seen a handful of times. What it binds is not known. This specimen comes from a study of blood T cells in healthy people across ages. Whole-study findings and limits: Whereas aged donors had fewer naive CD4+ cells, long-lived donors had more of them and higher diversity.

The total RNA that was extracted per sample amounted to at least 5 micrograms. Combining a sample-barcoded 5' primer with a J-beta primer mix, a second PCR ran for about 6 to 12 cycles. TCRdb analysed the 5' RACE reads with MiXCR anew, one entry per CDR3 protein. The table lists roughly 800,000 distinct CDR3 sequences, just under 25% of them singletons. Per the germline V gene, CDR1 is SGHRS and CDR2 is YFSETQ. The V and J ends lost 4 bases and 0 bases respectively, with 11 bases between them. The CDR3 sequence is 16 residues long. These data also formed part of another study, on T cells of mothers and their children. Per that paper: RNA extracted was entirely used for cDNA synthesis, approximately 1.5 ug per 15 ul. Overlap in related mother-child pairs always slightly exceeded unrelated pairs, never significantly.

This receptor was taken from a boy aged 5-17 years in good health. The chain carries TRBV5-1 and TRBJ1-6, with D hard to call. The sample comprised blood. CDR3 protein: CASSATTSSYNSPLHF. CDR3 DNA sequence: TGCGCCAGCAGCGCTACCACCAGCTCCTATAATTCACCCCTCCACTTT. Using reference TRBV5-1 and TRBJ1-6 for the parts outside the CDR3, the full variable domain is KAGVTQTPRYLIKTRGQQVTLSCSPISGHRSVSWYQQTPGQGLQFLFEYFSETQRNKGNFPGRFSGRQFSNSRSEMNVSTLELGDSALYLCASSATTSSYNSPLHFGNGTRLTVT.